This T cell receptor (beta chain) was profiled in a study of blood T cell repertoires in COVID-19. Study information: The United States, Italy and Spain were the sources of the acute and convalescent COVID-19 samples. T cells, B-cell-depleted T cells, or PBMCs provided the cDNA or gDNA that served as material.

As originally analysed: Estimated nucleated cell counts came from reference gene primer amplification. Data came from immunoSEQ multiplex PCR; TCRdb stores just in-frame clones and leaves some out. The D gene and trimming were derived from the DNA, and the V and J assignments and clone size from that table. The sample shows about 180,000 clones, about four fifths of them seen only once. This TCR was sampled from a woman aged 80 or over with active or convalescent COVID-19. Input material: peripheral blood.

The CDR3 sequence is CASRRRGDLSYNEQFF. The CDR3 coding sequence is TGTGCCAGCAGGCGCCGGGGGGACCTGTCCTACAATGAGCAGTTCTTC. The chain recombines TRBV27 with TRBJ2-1, with 7 positions matching TRBD2. J gave up 1 base and V 6 bases, and 9 bases lay outside the gene matches. Germline CDR1 and CDR2: MNHEY and SMNVEV (reference sequence). The CDR3 totals 16 residues.